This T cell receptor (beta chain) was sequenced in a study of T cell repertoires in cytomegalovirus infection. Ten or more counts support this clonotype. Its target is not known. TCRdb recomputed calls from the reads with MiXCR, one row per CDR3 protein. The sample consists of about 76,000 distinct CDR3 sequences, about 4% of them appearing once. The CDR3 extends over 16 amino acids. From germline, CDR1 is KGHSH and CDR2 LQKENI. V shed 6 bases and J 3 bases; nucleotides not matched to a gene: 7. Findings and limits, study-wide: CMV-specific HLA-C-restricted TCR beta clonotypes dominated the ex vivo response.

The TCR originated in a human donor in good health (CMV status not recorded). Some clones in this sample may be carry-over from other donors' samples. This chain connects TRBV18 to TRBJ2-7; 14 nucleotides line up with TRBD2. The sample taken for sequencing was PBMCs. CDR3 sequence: CASSTTGTSGGYEQYF. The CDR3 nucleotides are TGTGCCAGCTCGACGACCGGGACTAGCGGGGGCTACGAGCAGTACTTC. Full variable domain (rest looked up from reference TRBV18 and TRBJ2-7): NAGVMQNPRHLVRRRGQEARLRCSPMKGHSHVYWYRQLPEEGLKFMVYLQKENIIDESGMPKERFSAEFPKEGPSILRIQQVVRGDSAAYFCASSTTGTSGGYEQYFGPGTRLTVT.